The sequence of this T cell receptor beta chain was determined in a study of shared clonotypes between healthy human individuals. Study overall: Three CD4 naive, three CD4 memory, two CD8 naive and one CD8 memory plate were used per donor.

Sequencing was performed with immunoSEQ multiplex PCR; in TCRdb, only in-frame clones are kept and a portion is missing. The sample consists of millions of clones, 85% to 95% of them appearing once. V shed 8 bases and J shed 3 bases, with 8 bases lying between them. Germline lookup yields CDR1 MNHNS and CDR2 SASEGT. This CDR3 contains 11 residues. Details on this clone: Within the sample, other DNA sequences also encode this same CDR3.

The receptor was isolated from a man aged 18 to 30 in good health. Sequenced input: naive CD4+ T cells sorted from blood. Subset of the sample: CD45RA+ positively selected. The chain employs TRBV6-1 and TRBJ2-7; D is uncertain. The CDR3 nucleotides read TGTGCCAGCGAGGAAAGCTACGAGCAGTACTTC. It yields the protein CASEESYEQYF.